This record looks at one TCR beta chain sequence and its context. These data belong to a study of regulatory T cells in long-lasting Graves disease. Germline V gene data show CDR1 as SGHRS and CDR2 as YFSETQ. The CDR3 contains 15 residues. Trimming took off 4 bases at V and 0 bases at J, with 10 bases between the two ends. Specified time point: persistent/refractory GD, antithyroid drugs over 5 years with positive TRAb. PBMC-extracted RNA yielded the TCR library. Each of the patients was recruited from an endocrinology department situated in Xi'an, China. CDR3-region Arm-PCR and iRepertoire HTBI primers produced the TCR beta libraries. Using its own MiXCR run on the multiplex PCR reads, TCRdb lists one record per CDR3 protein. Of nearly 350,000 distinct CDR3 sequences in the sample, roughly 21% were seen once.

The specimen comprised peripheral blood mononuclear cells (PBMCs), sampled when the disease was refractory, from a patient treated with antithyroid drugs. This TCR derives from a female donor with Graves disease. The chain has TRBV5-1 and TRBJ1-4; no reliable D call. The CDR3 bases are TGCGCCAGCAGCCAAGATCGAGCAACTAATGAAAAACTGTTTTTT. This sequence encodes CASSQDRATNEKLFF.